The next 15 T cell receptor beta chains were all read from a single sample in a study of OX40 agonist ivuxolimab in advanced cancers. Data came from immunoSEQ multiplex PCR; TCRdb stores just in-frame clones and leaves some out. There are about 10,000 clones in the sample; 63% occur only once, and around 46% lies in the top ten. The input for sequencing was CD4+ or CD8+ T cells sorted from blood, taken in a trial of the OX40 agonist ivuxolimab. Receptors were obtained from an adult with an advanced solid tumor such as melanoma, head and neck, liver or kidney cancer.

The chain combines TRBV7-7 with TRBJ2-2, with TRBD2 matching over 8 bases. The CDR3 has 14 residues. Germline lookup yields CDR1 SSHAT and CDR2 FNYEAQ (reference sequence). The CDR3 loop is CAAGREVYTGELFF. The CDR3 bases are TGTGCTGCCGGGCGGGAGGTTTACACCGGGGAGCTGTTTTTT.

The chain recombines TRBV27 with TRBJ1-1; 7 bases fit TRBD1. The CDR3 consists of 14 residues. Germline CDR1 MNHEY, CDR2 SMNVEV (reference sequence). The junction had 4 bases not matched to a gene; V was cut back by 5 bases and J by 1 base. In DNA, the CDR3 is TGTGCCAGCAGTCCGACAGGGACGAACACTGAAGCTTTCTTT. Encoded protein: CASSPTGTNTEAFF.

This clone appeared a few times. The chain uses TRBV11-2 and TRBJ1-2, with 8 bases lining up with TRBD1. This CDR3 is built from 13 residues. J lost 8 bases, V lost 1 base, and 3 bases had no gene match. Germline CDR1 SGHAT, CDR2 FQNNGV. This CDR3 is CASSLVGTGGYTF. The CDR3 coding sequence is TGTGCCAGCAGCTTAGTCGGGACAGGAGGCTACACCTTC.

This chain joins TRBV10-3 and TRBJ2-2; 12 bases agree with TRBD2. Germline V lookup: CDR1 ENHRY, CDR2 SYGVKD. Germline trimming cut 3 bases from V and 0 bases from J; bases unmatched to any gene: 14. The CDR3 runs 21 residues. The CDR3 is CAISELGGLAGGPANTGELFF. The CDR3 nucleotides are TGTGCCATCAGTGAATTGGGGGGGCTAGCGGGAGGGCCGGCGAACACCGGGGAGCTGTTTTTT.

This clone was seen more than once but under ten times. V usage is TRBV9 and J usage is TRBJ2-7; tentatively, D is TRBD2 (5 bases). The CDR3 length is 15 residues. With 0 bases removed from V and 5 bases from J, the gap between germline ends came to 15 bases. Germline V lookup: CDR1 SGDLS, CDR2 YYNGEE. CDR3 sequence (DNA): TGTGCCAGCAGCGTAGTCCCGGGGAGTTTCCACGAGCAGTACTTC. It specifies CASSVVPGSFHEQYF.

This chain joins TRBV5-4 and TRBJ2-2; 7 bases align to TRBD1. The CDR3 is 17 amino acids. Germline assignment: CDR1 SGHNT and CDR2 YYREEE (reference sequence). The V segment lost 4 bases and the J segment 3 bases; nucleotides outside the gene matches: 12. The CDR3 here is CASSPNPRDSHTGELFF. The DNA of the CDR3 is TGTGCCAGCAGCCCCAATCCTCGGGACAGTCACACCGGGGAGCTGTTTTTT. The whole variable domain, filled in from reference TRBV5-4 and TRBJ2-2, reads ETGVTQSPTHLIKTRGQQVTLRCSSQSGHNTVSWYQQALGQGPQFIFQYYREEENGRGNFPPRFSGLQFPNYSSELNVNALELDDSALYLCASSPNPRDSHTGELFFGEGSRLTVL.

The rearrangement links TRBV28 to TRBJ2-1; tentatively, D is TRBD2 (5 bases). Trimming left V 7 bases short and J 1 base short, with 17 bases between. CDR1 MDHEN and CDR2 SYDVKM come from the germline V gene. The CDR3 runs to 16 residues. The CDR3 nucleotides are TGTGCCAGCACCATTAGAGCGGCGACATCCTACAATGAGCAGTTCTTC. Protein product: CASTIRAATSYNEQFF.

V gene TRBV11-2 combines with J gene TRBJ2-7; possibly TRBD2 for D (5 bases). CDR3 size: 14 residues. V was cut by 8 bases and J by 0 bases, with 14 bases left in between. CDR1 SGHAT and CDR2 FQNNGV come from the germline V gene. The CDR3 loop is CASSDRDLSYEQYF. In DNA, the CDR3 is TGTGCCAGCTCCGACCGGGATCTCTCCTACGAGCAGTACTTC. The full variable domain, its missing parts supplied by reference TRBV11-2 and TRBJ2-7, is EAGVAQSPRYKIIEKRQSVAFWCNPISGHATLYWYQQILGQGPKLLIQFQNNGVVDDSQLPKDRFSAERLKGVDSTLKIQPAKLEDSAVYLCASSDRDLSYEQYFGPGTRLTVT.

The count of this clone is one. The chain links TRBV9 to TRBJ1-1; D gene uncertain. Germline V gene sequence: CDR1 SGDLS, CDR2 YYNGEE. Trimming took 3 bases from V and 0 from J, leaving 9 bases between them. The CDR3 contains 14 residues. The DNA for the CDR3 is TGTGCCAGCAGCGCAGGCACCATGAACACTGAAGCTTTCTTT. The encoded protein is CASSAGTMNTEAFF.

This clone showed up many times. This rearrangement joins TRBV7-9 to TRBJ2-7; 10 bases agree with TRBD2. Per the germline V gene, CDR1 is SEHNR and CDR2 is FQNEAQ (reference sequence). V gave up 6 bases and J gave up 8 bases; unmatched junction bases: 10. The CDR3 extends over 14 amino acids. The CDR3 DNA reads TGTGCCAGCAGATTAACTAGCGGGATCACCCAGCAGTACTTC. This gives the protein CASRLTSGITQQYF.

The chain uses TRBV19 and TRBJ2-3; TRBD2 aligns across 7 bases. The germline V gene encodes CDR1 LNHDA and CDR2 SQIVND (reference sequence). The CDR3 contains 14 residues. The J segment lost 2 bases and the V segment lost 7 bases, leaving 6 bases of the junction unmatched. CDR3 in amino acids: CASTASGLTDTQYF. CDR3 nucleotides: TGTGCCAGTACGGCTAGCGGTCTCACAGATACGCAGTATTTT.

The chain has TRBV2 and TRBJ1-5; 7 positions agree with TRBD1. CDR3 size: 14 residues. CDR1 SNHLY and CDR2 FYNNEI come from the germline V gene. J gave up 4 bases and V 6 bases, and 6 bases lay outside the gene matches. The CDR3 loop reads CASSDRVGNQPQHF. The CDR3 DNA follows: TGTGCCAGCAGCGACAGGGTAGGTAATCAGCCCCAGCATTTT.

The gene calls are TRBV5-6 and TRBJ1-2, with D perhaps matching TRBD1 (6 bases). The germline CDR1 and CDR2 sequences are SGHDT and YYEEEE. V lost 4 bases, J lost 3 bases, and 16 bases lay in between. The length of the CDR3 is 15 residues. CDR3 amino acids: CASSQHDRRHYGYTF. The CDR3 DNA follows: TGTGCCAGCAGCCAACATGACAGGAGACACTATGGCTACACCTTC.

Details on this clone: This could be a read error, since a much larger clone is one nucleotide away. This specimen includes other DNA sequences encoding the same CDR3. The chain couples TRBV11-2 to TRBJ1-2; 8 bases fit TRBD1. CDR1 SGHAT and CDR2 FQNNGV come from the germline V gene. The CDR3 is 16 amino acids. In nucleotides, the CDR3 is TGTGCCAGCAGCTTAGATCCCAGGGGGCCCTGGTATGGCTACACTTTC. This encodes CASSLDPRGPWYGYTF.

This sequence joins TRBV7-2 and TRBJ2-7; unclear D gene. The CDR3 is made up of 17 amino acids. V was shortened by 2 bases and J by 0 bases, with 17 bases between the two germline ends. CDR1 is SGHTA and CDR2 is FQGNSA in the germline V gene. The DNA of the CDR3 is TGTGCCAGCAGCTTAAGCCCCTCCCGGCTTTACTCCTACGAGCAGTACTTC. As protein: CASSLSPSRLYSYEQYF. The complete variable domain, with remaining parts taken from reference TRBV7-2 and TRBJ2-7, reads GAGVSQSPSNKVTEKGKDVELRCDPISGHTALYWYRQSLGQGLEFLIYFQGNSAPDKSGLPSDRFSAERTGGSVSTLTIQRTQQEDSAVYLCASSLSPSRLYSYEQYFGPGTRLTVT.